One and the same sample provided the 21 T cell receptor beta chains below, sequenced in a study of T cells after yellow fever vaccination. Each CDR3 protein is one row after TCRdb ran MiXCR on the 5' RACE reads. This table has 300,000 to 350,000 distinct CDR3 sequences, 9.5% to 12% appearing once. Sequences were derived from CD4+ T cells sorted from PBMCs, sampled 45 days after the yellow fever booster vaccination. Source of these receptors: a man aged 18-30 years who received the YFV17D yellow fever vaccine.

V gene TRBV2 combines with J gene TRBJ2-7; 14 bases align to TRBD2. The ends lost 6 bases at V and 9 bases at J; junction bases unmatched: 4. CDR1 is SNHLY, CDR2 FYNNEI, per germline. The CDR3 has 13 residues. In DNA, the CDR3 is TGTGCCAGCAGGATGGGACTAGCGGGGGCGCAGTACGTC. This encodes CASRMGLAGAQYV.

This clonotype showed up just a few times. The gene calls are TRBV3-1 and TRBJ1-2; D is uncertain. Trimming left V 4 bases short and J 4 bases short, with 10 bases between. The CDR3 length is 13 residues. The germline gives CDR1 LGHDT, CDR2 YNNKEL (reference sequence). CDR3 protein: CASSPAAGYGYTF. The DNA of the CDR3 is TGTGCCAGCAGCCCTGCTGCCGGCTATGGCTACACCTTC.

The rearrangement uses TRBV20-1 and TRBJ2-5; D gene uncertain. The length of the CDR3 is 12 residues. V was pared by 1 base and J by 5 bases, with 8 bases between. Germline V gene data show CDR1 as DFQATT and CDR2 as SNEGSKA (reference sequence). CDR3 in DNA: TGCAGTGCTAGAGGGAATTCCGAGACCCAGTACTTC. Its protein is CSARGNSETQYF.

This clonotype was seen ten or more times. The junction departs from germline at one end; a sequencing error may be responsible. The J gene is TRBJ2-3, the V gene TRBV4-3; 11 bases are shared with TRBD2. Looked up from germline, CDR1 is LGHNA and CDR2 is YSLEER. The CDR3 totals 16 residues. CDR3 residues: CASSQELAGGTDTQYF. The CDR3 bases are TGTGCCAGCAGCCAAGAACTAGCGGGGGGCACAGATACGCAGTATTTT.

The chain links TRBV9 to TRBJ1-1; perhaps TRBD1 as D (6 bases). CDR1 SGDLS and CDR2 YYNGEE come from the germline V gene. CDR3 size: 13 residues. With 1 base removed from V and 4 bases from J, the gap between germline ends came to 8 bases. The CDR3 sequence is CASSVQGSTEAFF. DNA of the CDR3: TGTGCCAGCAGCGTACAGGGGAGCACTGAAGCTTTCTTT.

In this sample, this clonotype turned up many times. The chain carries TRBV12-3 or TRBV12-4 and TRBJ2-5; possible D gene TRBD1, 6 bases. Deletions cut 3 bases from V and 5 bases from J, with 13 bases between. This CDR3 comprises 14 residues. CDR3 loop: CASSFAQGLETQYF. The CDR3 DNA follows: TGTGCCAGCAGTTTTGCGCAGGGGCTGGAGACCCAGTACTTC.

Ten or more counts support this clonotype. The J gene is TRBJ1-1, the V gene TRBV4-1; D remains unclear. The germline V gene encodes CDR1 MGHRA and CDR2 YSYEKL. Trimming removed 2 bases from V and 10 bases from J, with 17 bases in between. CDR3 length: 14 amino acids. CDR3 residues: CASSQLTGSGAAFF. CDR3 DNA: TGCGCCAGCAGCCAACTCACGGGAAGCGGCGCAGCTTTCTTT.

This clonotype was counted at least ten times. CDR3 residues: CASSLNGGLNEQFF. CDR3 bases: TGCGCCAGCAGCTTGAACGGGGGACTCAATGAGCAGTTCTTC. The J gene is TRBJ2-1, the V gene TRBV5-1; tentatively, D is TRBD2 (6 bases). V lost 1 base, J lost 6 bases, and 11 bases lay in between. Germline V CDR1 and CDR2: SGHRS, YFSETQ. The CDR3 consists of 14 residues.

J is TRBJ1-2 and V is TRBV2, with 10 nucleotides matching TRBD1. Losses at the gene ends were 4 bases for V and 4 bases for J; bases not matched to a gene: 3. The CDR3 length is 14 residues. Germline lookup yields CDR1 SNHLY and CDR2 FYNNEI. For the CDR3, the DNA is TGTGCCAGCAGTGCGGACAGGGGGTCCTATGGCTACACCTTC. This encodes CASSADRGSYGYTF.

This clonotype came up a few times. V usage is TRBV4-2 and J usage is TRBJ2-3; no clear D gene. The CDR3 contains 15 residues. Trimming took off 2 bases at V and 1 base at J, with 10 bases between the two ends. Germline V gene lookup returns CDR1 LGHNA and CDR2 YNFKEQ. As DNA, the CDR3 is TGTGCCAGCAGCCAACCAGAGGCGGGCACAGATACGCAGTATTTT. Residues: CASSQPEAGTDTQYF.

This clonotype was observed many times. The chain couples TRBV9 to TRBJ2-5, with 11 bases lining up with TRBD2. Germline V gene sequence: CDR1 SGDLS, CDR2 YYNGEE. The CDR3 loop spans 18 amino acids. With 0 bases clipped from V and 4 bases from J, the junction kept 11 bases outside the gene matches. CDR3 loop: CASSVASLAGGLGETQYF. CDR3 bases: TGTGCCAGCAGCGTAGCTTCTCTAGCGGGGGGCCTCGGAGAGACCCAGTACTTC.

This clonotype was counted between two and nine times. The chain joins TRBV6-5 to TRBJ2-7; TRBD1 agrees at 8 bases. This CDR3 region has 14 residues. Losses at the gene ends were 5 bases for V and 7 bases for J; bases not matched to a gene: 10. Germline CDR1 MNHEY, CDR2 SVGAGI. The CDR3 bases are TGTGCCAGCAGTAGTCGTGCTACAGGGGGGGAGCAGTACGTC. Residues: CASSSRATGGEQYV.

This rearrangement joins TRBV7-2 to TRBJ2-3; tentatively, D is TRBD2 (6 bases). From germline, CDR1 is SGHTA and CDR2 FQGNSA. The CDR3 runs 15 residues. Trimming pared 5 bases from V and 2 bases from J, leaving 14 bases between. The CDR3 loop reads CASSTGVWATDTQYF. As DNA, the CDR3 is TGTGCCAGCAGCACGGGGGTTTGGGCCACAGATACGCAGTATTTT.

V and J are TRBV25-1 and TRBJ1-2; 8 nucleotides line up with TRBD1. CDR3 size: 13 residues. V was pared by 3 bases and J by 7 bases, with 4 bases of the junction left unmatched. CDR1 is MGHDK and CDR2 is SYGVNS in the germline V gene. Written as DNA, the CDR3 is TGTGCCAGCAGTGATCAGGGGGCCGCTGGCTACACCTTC. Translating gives CASSDQGAAGYTF.

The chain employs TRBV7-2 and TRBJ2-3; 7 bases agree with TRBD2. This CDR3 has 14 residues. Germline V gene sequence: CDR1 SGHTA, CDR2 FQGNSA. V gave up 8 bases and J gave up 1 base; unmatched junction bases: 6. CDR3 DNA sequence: TGTGCCAGCGCACGGCTAGCGGGCACAGATACGCAGTATTTT. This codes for CASARLAGTDTQYF.

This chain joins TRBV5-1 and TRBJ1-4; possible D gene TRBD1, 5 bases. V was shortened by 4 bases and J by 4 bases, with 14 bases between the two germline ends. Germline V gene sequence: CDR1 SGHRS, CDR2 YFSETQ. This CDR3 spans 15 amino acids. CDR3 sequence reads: CASSPPTGVNEKLFF. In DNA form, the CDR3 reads TGCGCCAGCAGCCCCCCGACGGGGGTTAATGAAAAACTGTTTTTT.

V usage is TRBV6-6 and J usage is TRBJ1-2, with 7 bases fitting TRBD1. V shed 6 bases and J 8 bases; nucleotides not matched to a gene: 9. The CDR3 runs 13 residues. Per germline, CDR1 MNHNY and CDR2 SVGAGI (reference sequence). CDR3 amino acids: CASRPTGVDGYTF. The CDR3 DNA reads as TGTGCCAGCAGGCCCACAGGGGTTGACGGCTACACCTTC.

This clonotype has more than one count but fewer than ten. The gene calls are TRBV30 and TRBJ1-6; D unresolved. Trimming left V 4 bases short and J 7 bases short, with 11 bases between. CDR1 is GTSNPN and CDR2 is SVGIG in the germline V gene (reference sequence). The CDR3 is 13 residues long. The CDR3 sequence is CAWTRAGNSPLHF. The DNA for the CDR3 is TGTGCCTGGACTAGGGCGGGCAATTCACCCCTCCACTTT.

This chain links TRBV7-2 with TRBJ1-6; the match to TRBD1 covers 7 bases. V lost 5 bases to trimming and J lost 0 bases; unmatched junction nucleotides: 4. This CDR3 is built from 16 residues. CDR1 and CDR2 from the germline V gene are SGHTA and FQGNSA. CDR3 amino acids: CASSGTVSSYNSPLHF. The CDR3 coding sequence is TGTGCCAGCAGCGGGACAGTTAGCTCCTATAATTCACCCCTCCACTTT.

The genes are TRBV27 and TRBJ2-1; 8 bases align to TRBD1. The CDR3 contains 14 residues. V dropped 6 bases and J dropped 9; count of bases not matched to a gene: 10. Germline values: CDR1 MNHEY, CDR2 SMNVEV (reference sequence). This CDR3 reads CASSLQGAGGEQFF. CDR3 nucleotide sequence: TGTGCCAGCAGCCTCCAGGGGGCGGGTGGTGAGCAGTTCTTC.

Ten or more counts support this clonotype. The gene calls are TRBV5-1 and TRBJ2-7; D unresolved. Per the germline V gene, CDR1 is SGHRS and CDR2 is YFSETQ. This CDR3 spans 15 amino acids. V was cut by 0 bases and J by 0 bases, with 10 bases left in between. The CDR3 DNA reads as TGCGCCAGCAGCTTGGGTCCAGCCACCTCCTACGAGCAGTACTTC. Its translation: CASSLGPATSYEQYF.